This TCR beta chain was sequenced for a study of technical replicates of blood from a few donors. Only in-frame clones appear in the TCRdb table, and some are missing; sequencing was by immunoSEQ multiplex PCR. This table holds 70,000 to 80,000 clones, 80% to 95% found once. CDR1 and CDR2 (germline): SEHNR, FQNEAQ (reference sequence). Trimming stripped 2 bases from V and 3 bases from J, with 14 bases between. This CDR3 is 15 amino acids long. Sequences were obtained from T cells isolated from PBMCs. This clonotype was sampled from a human donor in good health. V usage is TRBV7-9 and J usage is TRBJ2-7; tentatively, D is TRBD1 (6 bases). CDR3 sequence reads: CASSLIRGLDYEQYF. The CDR3, as DNA: TGTGCCAGCAGCTTAATCAGGGGATTAGACTACGAGCAGTACTTC.